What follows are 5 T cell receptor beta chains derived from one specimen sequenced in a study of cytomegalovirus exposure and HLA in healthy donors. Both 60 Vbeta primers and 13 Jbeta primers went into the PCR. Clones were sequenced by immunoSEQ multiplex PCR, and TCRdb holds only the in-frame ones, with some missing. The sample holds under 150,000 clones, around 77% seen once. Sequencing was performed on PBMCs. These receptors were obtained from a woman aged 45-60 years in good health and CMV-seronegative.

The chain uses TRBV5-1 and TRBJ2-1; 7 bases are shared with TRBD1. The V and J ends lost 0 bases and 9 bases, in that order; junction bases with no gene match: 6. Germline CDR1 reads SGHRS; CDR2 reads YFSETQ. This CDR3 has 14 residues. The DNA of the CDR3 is TGCGCCAGCAGCTTGGGACAGGGCGTGGGTGAGCAGTTCTTC. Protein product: CASSLGQGVGEQFF.

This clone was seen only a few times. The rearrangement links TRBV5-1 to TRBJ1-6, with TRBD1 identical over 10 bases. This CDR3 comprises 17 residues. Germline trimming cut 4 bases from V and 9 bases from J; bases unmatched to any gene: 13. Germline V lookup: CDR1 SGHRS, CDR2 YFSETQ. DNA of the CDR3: TGCGCCAGCAGCGGGACAGGGGATCCGCTTATCGGTTCACCCCTCCACTTT. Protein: CASSGTGDPLIGSPLHF.

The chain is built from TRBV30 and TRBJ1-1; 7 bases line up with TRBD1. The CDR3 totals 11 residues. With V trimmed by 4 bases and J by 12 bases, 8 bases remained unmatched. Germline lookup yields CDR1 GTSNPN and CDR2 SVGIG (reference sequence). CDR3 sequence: CAWTTGCRPFF. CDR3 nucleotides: TGTGCCTGGACGACAGGGTGCAGGCCTTTCTTT.

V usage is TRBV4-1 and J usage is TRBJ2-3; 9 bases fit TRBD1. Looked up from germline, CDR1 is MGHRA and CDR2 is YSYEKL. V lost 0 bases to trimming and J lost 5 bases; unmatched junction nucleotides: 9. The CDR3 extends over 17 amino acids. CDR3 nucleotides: TGCGCCAGCAGCCAAGATGGGGACAGGGTGTCTGTAGATACGCAGTATTTT. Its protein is CASSQDGDRVSVDTQYF.

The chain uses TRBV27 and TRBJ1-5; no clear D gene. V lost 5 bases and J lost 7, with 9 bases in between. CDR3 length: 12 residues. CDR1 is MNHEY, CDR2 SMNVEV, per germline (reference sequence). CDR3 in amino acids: CASSQAGQPQHF. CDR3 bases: TGTGCCAGCAGTCAAGCGGGACAGCCCCAGCATTTT.